A selection of T cell receptor beta chains follows, all from one sample in a study of response to subunit inactivated influenza vaccine. A single record per CDR3 protein comes from TCRdb applying MiXCR to the RT-PCR reads. The sample has 750,000 to 850,000 distinct CDR3 sequences, roughly 18% seen once. The source was PBMCs from blood, collected about 5 days after vaccination. These receptors came from a man aged 45 to 65 who received an inactivated influenza vaccine. The CDR3 runs from the conserved cysteine through the conserved F or W. The order of the fields is J gene, clone size, D gene, CDR3 length, V gene, CDR3 protein, CDR3 DNA. A D gene is named only where the DNA matches it firmly. Not every row has a clone size; where given, it reads once, few, many or a size class.

j_gene: TRBJ2-3
abundance: few
d_gene: NA
len: 11
v_gene: TRBV6-5
CDR3aa: CASSYGNTQYF
CDR3nt: TGTGCCAGCAGTTACGGAAATACGCAGTATTTT

j_gene: TRBJ2-7
abundance: few
d_gene: NA
len: 11
v_gene: TRBV29-1
CDR3aa: CSVKGSYEQYF
CDR3nt: TGCAGCGTGAAGGGTTCCTACGAGCAGTACTTC

j_gene: TRBJ2-7
abundance: few
d_gene: NA
len: 14
v_gene: TRBV29-1
CDR3aa: CSVVRGYGVGEQYF
CDR3nt: TGCAGCGTCGTGCGAGGGTACGGGGTAGGCGAGCAGTACTTC

j_gene: TRBJ2-7
abundance: NA
d_gene: NA
len: 14
v_gene: TRBV5-1
CDR3aa: CASSTGNQDYEQYF
CDR3nt: TGCGCCAGCAGCACTGGAAATCAGGACTACGAGCAGTACTTC

j_gene: TRBJ1-5
abundance: few
d_gene: NA
len: 17
v_gene: TRBV6-2/TRBV6-3
CDR3aa: CASSYSIVGEYNQPQHF
CDR3nt: TGTGCCAGCAGTTACTCGATAGTGGGGGAGTACAATCAGCCCCAGCATTTT

j_gene: TRBJ2-2
abundance: few
d_gene: NA
len: 14
v_gene: TRBV20-1
CDR3aa: CSAQDRIDTGELFF
CDR3nt: TGCAGTGCCCAGGACCGAATCGACACCGGGGAGCTGTTTTTT

j_gene: TRBJ2-7
abundance: NA
d_gene: NA
len: 15
v_gene: TRBV3-1
CDR3aa: CASRKGEVGTYEQYF
CDR3nt: TGTGCCAGCAGAAAAGGAGAGGTGGGCACCTACGAGCAGTACTTC

j_gene: TRBJ2-3
abundance: NA
d_gene: TRBD1
len: 15
v_gene: TRBV10-3
CDR3aa: CASGSTGGYTDTQYF
CDR3nt: TGTGCCAGTGGCTCGACAGGGGGCTACACAGATACGCAGTATTTT

j_gene: TRBJ2-1
abundance: NA
d_gene: NA
len: 17
v_gene: TRBV6-1
CDR3aa: CASSEEWAGSSYNEQFF
CDR3nt: TGTGCCAGCAGTGAAGAATGGGCAGGGAGCTCCTACAATGAGCAGTTCTTC

j_gene: TRBJ2-2
abundance: many
d_gene: NA
len: 11
v_gene: TRBV29-1
CDR3aa: CSAGGFGELFF
CDR3nt: TGCAGCGCCGGCGGGTTCGGGGAGCTGTTTTTT

j_gene: TRBJ2-5
abundance: NA
d_gene: TRBD2
len: 14
v_gene: TRBV10-3
CDR3aa: CAIRPAGGPETQYF
CDR3nt: TGTGCCATCAGACCAGCGGGAGGGCCTGAGACCCAGTACTTC

j_gene: TRBJ2-1
abundance: NA
d_gene: NA
len: 13
v_gene: TRBV28
CDR3aa: CASTPRGVSEQFF
CDR3nt: TGTGCCAGCACCCCAAGGGGAGTCAGCGAGCAGTTCTTC

j_gene: TRBJ2-6
abundance: NA
d_gene: NA
len: 15
v_gene: TRBV7-2
CDR3aa: CATARGNSGANVLTF
CDR3nt: TGTGCCACCGCGAGGGGGAACTCTGGGGCCAACGTCCTGACTTTC

j_gene: TRBJ2-4
abundance: few
d_gene: TRBD2
len: 17
v_gene: TRBV27
CDR3aa: CASSLFGGGVAKNIQYF
CDR3nt: TGTGCCAGCAGTTTATTCGGCGGGGGGGTAGCCAAAAACATTCAGTACTTC

j_gene: TRBJ2-3
abundance: NA
d_gene: TRBD2
len: 18
v_gene: TRBV9
CDR3aa: CASSAGTSGRMLADTQYF
CDR3nt: TGTGCCAGCAGCGCCGGGACTAGCGGGAGGATGTTGGCAGATACGCAGTATTTT

j_gene: TRBJ2-3
abundance: NA
d_gene: NA
len: 15
v_gene: TRBV9
CDR3aa: CASASGPWSQDTQYF
CDR3nt: TGTGCCAGTGCATCGGGCCCCTGGTCGCAAGATACGCAGTATTTT

j_gene: TRBJ1-5
abundance: NA
d_gene: NA
len: 13
v_gene: TRBV2
CDR3aa: CASSDGRAQPQHF
CDR3nt: TGTGCCAGCAGTGATGGCAGGGCGCAGCCCCAGCATTTT

j_gene: TRBJ1-2
abundance: few
d_gene: NA
len: 14
v_gene: TRBV7-6
CDR3aa: CASSLVGANYGYTF
CDR3nt: TGTGCCAGCAGCTTAGTGGGCGCTAACTATGGCTACACCTTC

j_gene: TRBJ2-7
abundance: NA
d_gene: TRBD2
len: 17
v_gene: TRBV7-2
CDR3aa: CASSPRGLAGGSYEQYF
CDR3nt: TGTGCCAGCAGCCCCAGAGGACTAGCGGGGGGCTCCTACGAGCAGTACTTC

j_gene: TRBJ2-1
abundance: NA
d_gene: NA
len: 14
v_gene: TRBV28
CDR3aa: CASSRPGSYNEQFF
CDR3nt: TGTGCCAGCAGTCGACCCGGCTCCTACAATGAGCAGTTCTTC

j_gene: TRBJ2-6
abundance: NA
d_gene: NA
len: 13
v_gene: TRBV15
CDR3aa: CATSRARANVLTF
CDR3nt: TGTGCCACCAGCAGAGCCCGGGCCAACGTCCTGACTTTC

j_gene: TRBJ2-5
abundance: NA
d_gene: TRBD2
len: 14
v_gene: TRBV20-1
CDR3aa: CSAGGAGPQETQYF
CDR3nt: TGCAGTGCTGGGGGAGCGGGACCCCAAGAGACCCAGTACTTC

j_gene: TRBJ2-3
abundance: NA
d_gene: NA
len: 14
v_gene: TRBV5-5
CDR3aa: CASSGWTAADTQYF
CDR3nt: TGTGCCAGCAGCGGGTGGACCGCGGCAGATACGCAGTATTTT

j_gene: TRBJ2-5
abundance: NA
d_gene: TRBD1
len: 16
v_gene: TRBV20-1
CDR3aa: CSARELGDSVQETQYF
CDR3nt: TGCAGTGCTAGAGAATTGGGGGACAGCGTACAAGAGACCCAGTACTTC

j_gene: TRBJ2-1
abundance: many
d_gene: TRBD1
len: 16
v_gene: TRBV9
CDR3aa: CASSLSPRAGGDEQFF
CDR3nt: TGTGCCAGCAGTCTATCCCCTCGTGCAGGGGGTGATGAGCAGTTCTTC

j_gene: TRBJ2-3
abundance: once
d_gene: NA
len: 15
v_gene: TRBV4-1
CDR3aa: CASTRLGLSTDTQYF
CDR3nt: TGCGCCAGCACCCGACTGGGCCTTAGCACAGATACGCAGTATTTT

j_gene: TRBJ1-1
abundance: NA
d_gene: TRBD1
len: 16
v_gene: TRBV12-3/TRBV12-4
CDR3aa: CASRLWTGVINTEAFF
CDR3nt: TGTGCCAGCAGACTATGGACAGGGGTCATAAACACTGAAGCTTTCTTT

j_gene: TRBJ1-1
abundance: few
d_gene: NA
len: 15
v_gene: TRBV6-1
CDR3aa: CASSRPRPMNTEAFF
CDR3nt: TGTGCCAGCAGTAGACCCCGGCCCATGAACACTGAAGCTTTCTTT

j_gene: TRBJ2-1
abundance: few
d_gene: TRBD2
len: 18
v_gene: TRBV6-1
CDR3aa: CASKEGTSGGRYYNEQFF
CDR3nt: TGTGCCAGCAAAGAAGGGACTAGCGGGGGAAGATACTACAATGAGCAGTTCTTC

j_gene: TRBJ2-5
abundance: few
d_gene: TRBD2
len: 13
v_gene: TRBV6-6
CDR3aa: CASRALAGETQYF
CDR3nt: TGTGCCAGCAGGGCACTAGCGGGGGAGACCCAGTACTTC

j_gene: TRBJ2-1
abundance: few
d_gene: NA
len: 14
v_gene: TRBV10-3
CDR3aa: CAISTASDSNEQFF
CDR3nt: TGTGCCATCAGTACAGCCTCCGACTCGAACGAGCAGTTCTTC

j_gene: TRBJ2-1
abundance: many
d_gene: NA
len: 15
v_gene: TRBV12-3/TRBV12-4
CDR3aa: CASSLGTLSYNEQFF
CDR3nt: TGTGCCAGCAGTTTGGGGACTCTCTCCTACAATGAGCAGTTCTTC

j_gene: TRBJ1-6
abundance: few
d_gene: NA
len: 14
v_gene: TRBV12-3/TRBV12-4
CDR3aa: CASSFAGDNSPLHF
CDR3nt: TGTGCCAGCAGTTTTGCCGGAGATAATTCACCCCTCCACTTT

j_gene: TRBJ1-6
abundance: NA
d_gene: TRBD1
len: 14
v_gene: TRBV28
CDR3aa: CASSLTGSDSPLHF
CDR3nt: TGTGCCAGCAGTCTGACAGGGAGCGATTCACCCCTCCACTTT

j_gene: TRBJ2-7
abundance: NA
d_gene: TRBD2
len: 15
v_gene: TRBV5-1
CDR3aa: CASSTSGGTPYEQYF
CDR3nt: TGCGCCAGCAGCACCAGCGGGGGGACCCCCTACGAGCAGTACTTC

j_gene: TRBJ2-1
abundance: NA
d_gene: TRBD1
len: 15
v_gene: TRBV5-1
CDR3aa: CASSAGQGRINEQFF
CDR3nt: TGCGCCAGCAGCGCGGGACAGGGGCGGATCAATGAGCAGTTCTTC

j_gene: TRBJ2-5
abundance: few
d_gene: NA
len: 13
v_gene: TRBV2
CDR3aa: CASIGTLRETQYF
CDR3nt: TGTGCCAGCATCGGAACCCTTCGGGAGACCCAGTACTTC

j_gene: TRBJ2-7
abundance: NA
d_gene: NA
len: 13
v_gene: TRBV7-9
CDR3aa: CASSPDNPYEQYF
CDR3nt: TGTGCCAGCAGCCCCGACAACCCCTACGAGCAGTACTTC

j_gene: TRBJ2-7
abundance: many
d_gene: NA
len: 15
v_gene: TRBV27
CDR3aa: CASRLRATVDYEQYF
CDR3nt: TGTGCCAGCAGGTTGAGAGCGACAGTAGACTACGAGCAGTACTTC

j_gene: TRBJ2-7
abundance: NA
d_gene: NA
len: 12
v_gene: TRBV10-2
CDR3aa: CASGQGSYEQHF
CDR3nt: TGCGCCAGCGGGCAGGGAAGCTACGAGCAGCACTTC

j_gene: TRBJ2-3
abundance: NA
d_gene: TRBD2
len: 16
v_gene: TRBV20-1
CDR3aa: CSASGLAGGSTDTQYF
CDR3nt: TGCAGTGCTAGTGGACTAGCGGGAGGTAGCACAGATACGCAGTATTTT

j_gene: TRBJ2-1
abundance: NA
d_gene: TRBD2
len: 16
v_gene: TRBV27
CDR3aa: CASSKGLAGRGAEQFF
CDR3nt: TGTGCCAGCAGTAAGGGACTAGCGGGACGGGGGGCCGAGCAGTTCTTC

j_gene: TRBJ2-6
abundance: few
d_gene: NA
len: 18
v_gene: TRBV3-1
CDR3aa: CASSQERHRSPGANVLTF
CDR3nt: TGTGCCAGCAGCCAAGAGAGGCATCGGTCCCCTGGGGCCAACGTCCTGACTTTC

j_gene: TRBJ2-3
abundance: few
d_gene: NA
len: 14
v_gene: TRBV12-3/TRBV12-4
CDR3aa: CASSLTVGTDTQYF
CDR3nt: TGTGCCAGCAGTTTAACCGTTGGCACAGATACGCAGTATTTT

j_gene: TRBJ2-1
abundance: NA
d_gene: NA
len: 17
v_gene: TRBV20-1
CDR3aa: CSARGYRGEGSYNEQFF
CDR3nt: TGCAGTGCTAGAGGATATAGGGGAGAAGGTTCCTACAATGAGCAGTTCTTC

j_gene: TRBJ1-2
abundance: many
d_gene: NA
len: 14
v_gene: TRBV6-5
CDR3aa: CASSYSTGRDGYTF
CDR3nt: TGTGCCAGCAGTTACTCGACGGGACGCGATGGCTACACCTTC

j_gene: TRBJ1-5
abundance: NA
d_gene: NA
len: 15
v_gene: TRBV6-2/TRBV6-3
CDR3aa: CASTSGAWGNQPQHF
CDR3nt: TGTGCCTCGACAAGCGGTGCCTGGGGCAATCAGCCCCAGCATTTT

j_gene: TRBJ2-1
abundance: NA
d_gene: NA
len: 15
v_gene: TRBV3-1
CDR3aa: CASSQAIGTYNEQFF
CDR3nt: TGTGCCAGCAGCCAAGCTATAGGAACCTACAATGAGCAGTTCTTC

j_gene: TRBJ1-5
abundance: few
d_gene: NA
len: 13
v_gene: TRBV7-8
CDR3aa: CASSPPGNQPQHF
CDR3nt: TGTGCCAGCAGCCCCCCTGGTAATCAGCCCCAGCATTTT

j_gene: TRBJ2-5
abundance: few
d_gene: TRBD2
len: 14
v_gene: TRBV10-3
CDR3aa: CAISDSGGKETQYF
CDR3nt: TGTGCCATCAGCGATAGCGGGGGGAAAGAGACCCAGTACTTC

j_gene: TRBJ1-2
abundance: few
d_gene: NA
len: 14
v_gene: TRBV6-5
CDR3aa: CASSSLGGKDGYTF
CDR3nt: TGTGCCAGCAGTTCCCTCGGCGGGAAGGATGGCTACACCTTC

j_gene: TRBJ1-5
abundance: NA
d_gene: TRBD1
len: 16
v_gene: TRBV7-2
CDR3aa: CASSPNRGKTNQPQHF
CDR3nt: TGTGCCAGCAGCCCCAACAGGGGAAAAACGAACCAGCCCCAGCATTTT